This T cell receptor (beta chain) was captured by sequencing in a study of regulatory T cells in long-lasting Graves disease. Described time point: newly diagnosed GD, antithyroid drugs for less than 3 months. RNA from PBMCs was the source of the TCR library. This clonotype was seen more than once but under ten times. Assembly of TCR beta libraries relied on iRepertoire HTBI primers together with Arm-PCR of CDR3 regions. Via MiXCR, TCRdb re-called the multiplex PCR reads, giving one row per CDR3 protein. Found here are roughly 440,000 distinct CDR3 sequences, roughly 15% of them singletons; the top ten hold 20% to 25%. Trimming took off 6 bases at V and 9 bases at J, with 24 bases between the two ends. CDR3 length equals 16 residues. Another study also made use of these data, one on T cells in Graves' hyperthyroidism and ophthalmopathy.

The receptor comes from a woman aged 18 to 35 with Graves disease. The sequences come from peripheral blood mononuclear cells (PBMCs), collected at new diagnosis, from a patient treated with antithyroid drugs. V and J are TRBV12-3 or TRBV12-4 and TRBJ2-1, with D perhaps matching TRBD2 (6 bases). CDR3 DNA: TGTGCCAGCAGCCATAAAAAACTGGGACTTCGCGGTGAGCAGTTCTTC. This gives the protein CASSHKKLGLRGEQFF.